These 30 T cell receptor beta chains came from one sample sequenced in a study of T cell responses to AZD1222 COVID-19 vaccine. TCRdb's table, derived via immunoSEQ multiplex PCR, lists solely in-frame clones and lacks some. Of tens of thousands of clones in the sample, around four fifths were seen once. This specimen consisted of peripheral blood, obtained on day 0 of AZD1222 vaccination. These receptors all come from an adult in good health.

In its sample, this clone was seen a few times. This rearrangement joins TRBV2 to TRBJ2-3; 8 nucleotides align to TRBD2. This CDR3 region has 17 residues. Germline V gene lookup returns CDR1 SNHLY and CDR2 FYNNEI. J was trimmed by 2 bases and V by 6 bases; bases with no gene match: 13. The CDR3 nucleotides are TGTGCCAGCAGACTCACTCCGGGGGGGCAGTACACAGATACGCAGTATTTT. Amino acid sequence: CASRLTPGGQYTDTQYF.

The chain couples TRBV7-2 to TRBJ2-3; 8 bases fit TRBD2. This CDR3 is built from 15 residues. Trimming removed 1 base from V and 3 bases from J; junction bases left unmatched: 3. CDR1 and CDR2 (germline): SGHTA, FQGNSA. The CDR3 nucleotides read TGTGCCAGCAGCTTAGGGGCGGGAGGAACAGATACGCAGTATTTT. Protein product: CASSLGAGGTDTQYF.

The rearrangement uses TRBV4-3 and TRBJ1-6; perhaps TRBD1 as D (5 bases). Germline assignment: CDR1 LGHNA and CDR2 YSLEER. The CDR3 contains 15 residues. V was trimmed by 3 bases and J by 11 bases, leaving 17 bases between them. The CDR3 DNA follows: TGCGCCAGCAGCCAGCGAAGTACCGGGGGTACACCCCTCCACTTT. Translating gives CASSQRSTGGTPLHF.

The table lists this clone with a few counts. This rearrangement joins TRBV7-8 to TRBJ1-5, with D uncertain. The germline V gene has CDR1 SGHVS and CDR2 FQNEAQ. The V gene lost 5 bases and the J gene lost 4 bases, with 18 bases spanning the gap. The CDR3 contains 16 residues. The CDR3 DNA is TGTGCCAGCAGCCCTCAAGATAAGGGTCTTAATCAGCCCCAGCATTTT. Encoded protein: CASSPQDKGLNQPQHF. The full variable domain, completed using reference TRBV7-8 and TRBJ1-5, is GAGVSQSPRYKVAKRGQDVALRCDPISGHVSLFWYQQALGQGPEFLTYFQNEAQLDKSGLPSDRFFAERPEGSVSTLKIQRTQQEDSAVYLCASSPQDKGLNQPQHFGDGTRLSIL.

The CDR3 protein is CATSDQGVDTGELFF. The CDR3, as DNA: TGTGCCACCAGCGACCAGGGGGTTGACACCGGGGAGCTGTTTTTT. This sequence joins TRBV24-1 and TRBJ2-2; TRBD1 matches 7 bases. The germline V gene encodes CDR1 KGHDR and CDR2 SFDVKD. V lost 7 bases, J lost 3 bases, and 7 bases stayed unmatched. CDR3 length: 15 amino acids.

The chain is built from TRBV3-1 (or the pseudogene TRBV3-2) and TRBJ1-5; D is unresolved. The CDR3 consists of 16 residues. The germline gives CDR1 LGHDT, CDR2 YNNKEL (reference sequence). The V end lost 1 base, the J end lost 0 bases, and 10 bases lay between the germline ends. The CDR3 loop reads CASSQGNSYSNQPQHF. As DNA, the CDR3 is TGTGCCAGCAGCCAAGGAAATAGTTATAGCAATCAGCCCCAGCATTTT.

The chain has TRBV6-6 and TRBJ1-1, with TRBD1 as a possible D gene (6 bases). V was pared by 4 bases and J by 0 bases, with 15 bases between. Germline V gene lookup returns CDR1 MNHNY and CDR2 SVGAGI (reference sequence). The CDR3 loop spans 16 amino acids. CDR3 nucleotides: TGTGCCAGCAGTTCTCCTAAGAGGGGGTTGAACACTGAAGCTTTCTTT. This gives the protein CASSSPKRGLNTEAFF.

V and J are TRBV27 and TRBJ1-1; a weak D match, TRBD1 (5 bases). CDR3 length equals 15 residues. V was shortened by 0 bases and J by 1 base, with 9 bases between the two germline ends. CDR1 is MNHEY, CDR2 SMNVEV, per germline (reference sequence). CDR3 in amino acids: CASSLSLGANTEAFF. CDR3 nucleotide sequence: TGTGCCAGCAGTTTATCGCTAGGGGCGAACACTGAAGCTTTCTTT.

The V and J genes are TRBV2 and TRBJ1-4; no clear D. Trimming took 8 bases from V and 8 from J, leaving 15 bases between them. Germline V lookup: CDR1 SNHLY, CDR2 FYNNEI. The CDR3 runs 13 residues. CDR3: CASSGTIDEKLFF. CDR3 DNA sequence: TGTGCCAGCTCGGGCACCATCGACGAAAAACTGTTTTTT. The full variable domain, completed using reference TRBV2 and TRBJ1-4, is EPEVTQTPSHQVTQMGQEVILRCVPISNHLYFYWYRQILGQKVEFLVSFYNNEISEKSEIFDDQFSVERPDGSNFTLKIRSTKLEDSAMYFCASSGTIDEKLFFGSGTQLSVL.

This chain joins TRBV18 and TRBJ1-5, with TRBD1 identical over 9 bases. Germline V gives CDR1 KGHSH, CDR2 LQKENI. The junction had 2 bases not matched to a gene; V was cut back by 4 bases and J by 4 bases. The CDR3 runs to 14 residues. The chain's CDR3 is CASSRGTGNQPQHF. In nucleotides, the CDR3 is TGTGCCAGCTCACGAGGGACAGGGAATCAGCCCCAGCATTTT.

The chain recombines TRBV6-5 with TRBJ1-4, with D maybe TRBD1 (6 bases). CDR1 is MNHEY, CDR2 SVGAGI, per germline. The CDR3 is made up of 12 amino acids. The CDR3 is CASGGGLEKLFF. DNA for the CDR3: TGTGCTAGTGGGGGGGGCCTTGAAAAACTGTTTTTT.

Written as DNA, the CDR3 is TGTGCCAGCAGAGACGGGACAAGGACCCAGTACTTC. This codes for CASRDGTRTQYF. This chain connects TRBV6-5 to TRBJ2-5, with D perhaps TRBD1 (6 bases). Trimming left V 6 bases short and J 7 bases short, with 12 bases between. The germline CDR1 and CDR2 sequences are MNHEY and SVGAGI. There are 12 residues in the CDR3.

This chain uses TRBV6-1 with TRBJ2-5, with D possibly called TRBD1 or TRBD2 (5 bases each). Trimming cost V 0 bases and J 5 bases, with 7 bases left between them. The CDR3 is 13 amino acids. Germline assignment: CDR1 MNHNS and CDR2 SASEGT. The CDR3: CASSEAGVETQYF. The CDR3 nucleotides read TGTGCCAGCAGTGAAGCGGGGGTCGAGACCCAGTACTTC.

This clone came up a few times. This chain links TRBV11-3 with TRBJ2-1; D call uncertain. Trimming took off 2 bases at V and 7 bases at J, with 9 bases between the two ends. CDR3 length: 13 amino acids. Per the germline V gene, CDR1 is SGHNT and CDR2 is YENEEA. CDR3 amino acids: CASSLNQRNEQFF. For the CDR3, the DNA is TGTGCCAGCAGCTTAAACCAGCGTAATGAGCAGTTCTTC.

The genes are TRBV28 and TRBJ2-7; tentatively, D is TRBD1 or TRBD2 (5 bases each). The V end lost 3 bases, the J end lost 11 bases, and 14 bases lay between the germline ends. CDR1 and CDR2 from the germline V gene are MDHEN and SYDVKM. CDR3 length equals 12 residues. The CDR3 DNA reads TGTGCCAGCAGTTTGGCTGGGGCGAGGGAGTACTTC. Protein: CASSLAGAREYF.

The rearrangement joins TRBV15 to TRBJ2-1, with D hard to call. Germline V gene data show CDR1 as LNHNV and CDR2 as YYDKDF (reference sequence). Trimming stripped 0 bases from V and 10 bases from J, with 10 bases between. This CDR3 comprises 13 residues. CDR3 in amino acids: CATSREQPSEQFF. Written as DNA, the CDR3 is TGTGCCACCAGCAGAGAACAGCCTTCGGAGCAGTTCTTC.

This clone has only one observation. CDR3 region: CASQGQGFSGYTF. The CDR3 nucleotides read TGTGCCAGCCAGGGACAGGGTTTTAGTGGCTACACCTTC. J is TRBJ1-2 and V is TRBV28, with 9 bases identical to TRBD1. The CDR3 is made up of 13 amino acids. V dropped 8 bases and J dropped 7; count of bases not matched to a gene: 8. CDR1 and CDR2 (germline): MDHEN, SYDVKM.

This chain links TRBV6-5 with TRBJ1-3; D might be TRBD1 (5 bases). The CDR3 loop spans 15 amino acids. Trimming took off 5 bases at V and 0 bases at J, with 11 bases between the two ends. Germline V gene sequence: CDR1 MNHEY, CDR2 SVGAGI. DNA for the CDR3: TGTGCCAGCAGTCTTGACAGATTCTCTGGAAACACCATATATTTT. Translating it yields CASSLDRFSGNTIYF.

As regards this clone: The same CDR3 is also encoded by other DNA sequences in this sample. The V gene is TRBV19, the J gene TRBJ1-1; D unclear. CDR3 length equals 13 residues. Between the trimmed V and J ends, which lost 3 bases and 0 bases, there was a span of 5 bases. In germline, CDR1 is LNHDA, CDR2 SQIVND (reference sequence). In DNA form, the CDR3 reads TGTGCCAGTAGTATCGGGGTGAACACTGAAGCTTTCTTT. It encodes CASSIGVNTEAFF. Drawing the rest from reference TRBV19 and TRBJ1-1, the complete variable domain is DGGITQSPKYLFRKEGQNVTLSCEQNLNHDAMYWYRQDPGQGLRLIYYSQIVNDFQKGDIAEGYSVSREKKESFPLTVTSAQKNPTAFYLCASSIGVNTEAFFGQGTRLTVV.

This chain connects TRBV19 to TRBJ1-2; D not certain. This CDR3 has 12 amino acids. Trimming pared 4 bases from V and 8 bases from J, leaving 11 bases between. Looked up from germline, CDR1 is LNHDA and CDR2 is SQIVND (reference sequence). CDR3 coding DNA: TGTGCCAGTAGTAAGACCGGGCAGGGCTACACCTTC. Its protein is CASSKTGQGYTF. The whole variable domain, filled in from reference TRBV19 and TRBJ1-2, reads DGGITQSPKYLFRKEGQNVTLSCEQNLNHDAMYWYRQDPGQGLRLIYYSQIVNDFQKGDIAEGYSVSREKKESFPLTVTSAQKNPTAFYLCASSKTGQGYTFGSGTRLTVV.

The genes are TRBV27 and TRBJ1-3, with TRBD1 as a possible D gene (5 bases). Trimming pared 4 bases from V and 4 bases from J, leaving 11 bases between. CDR1 is MNHEY, CDR2 SMNVEV, per germline (reference sequence). CDR3 length: 14 residues. This CDR3 reads CASSSAGVGNTIYF. For the CDR3, the DNA is TGTGCCAGCAGTTCTGCGGGGGTAGGAAACACCATATATTTT.

The rearrangement joins TRBV11-2 to TRBJ2-7; 7 nucleotides match TRBD2. Per the germline V gene, CDR1 is SGHAT and CDR2 is FQNNGV. V shed 6 bases, J shed 2 bases, and the junction held 10 bases outside the gene matches. The CDR3 contains 15 residues. The CDR3: CASRIPGLLPYEQYF. In DNA form, the CDR3 reads TGTGCCAGCAGGATACCGGGACTACTTCCCTACGAGCAGTACTTC.

The rearrangement joins TRBV7-9 to TRBJ2-2, with 13 bases fitting TRBD2. CDR3 length: 16 residues. Germline V CDR1 and CDR2: SEHNR, FQNEAQ (reference sequence). The ends lost 4 bases at V and 5 bases at J; junction bases unmatched: 4. The CDR3 region is CASSSGLAGRTGELFF. The CDR3 coding sequence is TGTGCCAGCAGCTCGGGACTAGCGGGGAGAACCGGGGAGCTGTTTTTT.

The gene calls are TRBV18 and TRBJ1-4, with D tentatively TRBD1 (5 bases). Trimming stripped 1 base from V and 1 base from J, with 7 bases between. CDR1 KGHSH and CDR2 LQKENI come from the germline V gene. This CDR3 is built from 15 residues. The CDR3 protein is CASSPLQGTNEKLFF. The CDR3 nucleotides read TGTGCCAGCTCACCACTCCAGGGAACTAATGAAAAACTGTTTTTT. Filled out from reference TRBV18 and TRBJ1-4, the complete variable domain reads NAGVMQNPRHLVRRRGQEARLRCSPMKGHSHVYWYRQLPEEGLKFMVYLQKENIIDESGMPKERFSAEFPKEGPSILRIQQVVRGDSAAYFCASSPLQGTNEKLFFGSGTQLSVL.

The chain combines TRBV2 with TRBJ2-1; weak D call: TRBD2 (6 bases). The CDR3 is made up of 15 amino acids. In germline, CDR1 is SNHLY, CDR2 FYNNEI. V lost 3 bases and J lost 3, with 12 bases in between. The CDR3 loop reads CASSDGRGHYNEQFF. The CDR3 DNA reads as TGTGCCAGCAGTGACGGGCGGGGTCACTACAATGAGCAGTTCTTC.

The chain employs TRBV6-8 and TRBJ1-2, with 9 nucleotides matching TRBD1. Germline CDR1 and CDR2: MNHGY and SAAAGT. The CDR3 is made up of 16 amino acids. The trim removed 0 bases at V and 4 bases at J, leaving 6 bases unmatched. CDR3 coding DNA: TGTGCCAGCAGTTACTCGAGCGGGACAGGGTTCTATGGCTACACCTTC. Its protein product is CASSYSSGTGFYGYTF.

The CDR3 is CASRPGTGGTGELFF. CDR3 coding DNA: TGTGCCAGCAGGCCCGGGACAGGGGGCACCGGGGAGCTGTTTTTT. The rearrangement uses TRBV6-5 and TRBJ2-2; 11 nucleotides align to TRBD1. The V and J ends lost 6 bases and 4 bases, in that order; junction bases with no gene match: 4. Germline V lookup: CDR1 MNHEY, CDR2 SVGAGI. CDR3 size: 15 residues.

V gene TRBV7-9 combines with J gene TRBJ2-5; the match to TRBD2 covers 7 bases. The CDR3 length is 15 residues. Trimming cost V 2 bases and J 4 bases; bases outside gene matches: 7. Germline lookup yields CDR1 SEHNR and CDR2 FQNEAQ (reference sequence). The chain's CDR3 is CASSLLAGVGETQYF. The CDR3 DNA is TGTGCCAGCAGCTTACTTGCGGGGGTGGGAGAGACCCAGTACTTC. Filled out from reference TRBV7-9 and TRBJ2-5, the complete variable domain reads DTGVSQNPRHKITKRGQNVTFRCDPISEHNRLYWYRQTLGQGPEFLTYFQNEAQLEKSRLLSDRFSAERPKGSFSTLEIQRTEQGDSAMYLCASSLLAGVGETQYFGPGTRLLVL.

This rearrangement joins TRBV15 to TRBJ1-3; no clear D. The V and J ends lost 1 base and 2 bases respectively, with 12 bases between them. The CDR3 spans 16 residues. Germline V gene data show CDR1 as LNHNV and CDR2 as YYDKDF (reference sequence). CDR3 protein: CATSRVVSVPGNTIYF. Written as DNA, the CDR3 is TGTGCCACCAGCAGAGTAGTATCCGTCCCTGGAAACACCATATATTTT.

CDR3 amino acids: CASSIGTEVYGYTF. The CDR3 region has the DNA TGTGCCAGCAGTATCGGGACAGAGGTCTATGGCTACACCTTC. This chain uses TRBV6-5 with TRBJ1-2; 7 nucleotides agree with TRBD1. With 5 bases clipped from V and 4 bases from J, the junction kept 7 bases outside the gene matches. CDR3 size: 14 residues. Germline CDR1 reads MNHEY; CDR2 reads SVGAGI.